These 25 T cell receptor beta chains were all obtained from the same sample, sequenced in a study of T cell responses to AZD1222 COVID-19 vaccine (dated by TCRdb to the early 2020s). The receptor library was made with the immunoSEQ multiplex PCR assay. The source is immuneACCESS, and TCRdb retained only in-frame sequences with V and J called. Part of the clones is not carried over; for the studies checked, unresolved V genes explain less than half of this, and the remainder is unexplained. Across this sample there are 150,000 or so clones, with roughly 92% seen only once. The top ten constitute 3.6% of the sample. Taken with the paper, the label for time point translates to: about 28 days (+/-7) after the second vaccine dose. The sequencing used peripheral blood, collected 28 days after the second AZD1222 dose. The receptors originated from an adult who received the AZD1222 COVID-19 vaccine.

The J gene is TRBJ2-1, the V gene TRBV29-1; 9 nucleotides match TRBD1. V gave up 7 bases and J gave up 9 bases; unmatched junction bases: 13. The CDR3 sequence is 14 residues long. Germline lookup yields CDR1 SQVTM and CDR2 ANQGSEA. The CDR3 nucleotides read TGCAGCGACCACAGGGGGCGCGTTGCCAGTGAGCAGTTCTTC. Translating gives CSDHRGRVASEQFF.

The CDR3 nucleotides are TGTGCCAGCTCACAGGCGTCTAACTACGAGCAGTACTTC. Amino acid sequence: CASSQASNYEQYF. The V call is TRBV18, the J call TRBJ2-7; no definite D call. Between the trimmed V and J ends, which lost 4 bases and 3 bases, there was a span of 10 bases. This CDR3 comprises 13 residues. Germline V gives CDR1 KGHSH, CDR2 LQKENI.

This clone was detected once. The J gene is TRBJ2-7, the V gene TRBV3-1 (or the pseudogene TRBV3-2), with 7 bases lining up with TRBD1. Germline lookup yields CDR1 LGHDT and CDR2 YNNKEL (reference sequence). This CDR3 is 14 amino acids long. The J segment lost 2 bases and the V segment lost 0 bases, leaving 1 base of the junction unmatched. CDR3 bases: TGTGCCAGCAGCCAAGACGGGACAGCCTACGAGCAGTACTTC. This gives the protein CASSQDGTAYEQYF.

This chain connects TRBV29-1 to TRBJ1-2; a possible D gene is TRBD1 (6 bases). This CDR3 comprises 11 residues. Germline CDR1 reads SQVTM; CDR2 reads ANQGSEA. V lost 6 bases and J 8 bases, leaving 13 bases between the germline ends. In DNA, the CDR3 is TGCAGCGTGGTTCAGGGGCAGGGCTACACCTTC. Amino acids: CSVVQGQGYTF.

The chain links TRBV7-2 to TRBJ2-1, with unresolved D. The germline V gene has CDR1 SGHTA and CDR2 FQGNSA. V was pared by 1 base and J by 0 bases, with 7 bases between. The CDR3 has 15 residues. This CDR3 reads CASSLGLISYNEQFF. The DNA for the CDR3 is TGTGCCAGCAGCTTAGGGCTTATCTCCTACAATGAGCAGTTCTTC.

The chain links TRBV6-1 to TRBJ1-1; D uncertain. Trimming stripped 2 bases from V and 11 bases from J, with 9 bases between. Germline loops: CDR1 MNHNS, CDR2 SASEGT. The CDR3 contains 11 residues. The CDR3 loop reads CASSENLRAFF. The CDR3 DNA is TGTGCCAGCAGTGAAAACTTAAGGGCTTTCTTT.

CDR3 protein: CASSLESGPRGTEAFF. CDR3 nucleotide sequence: TGTGCCAGCAGCTTAGAATCGGGGCCCCGGGGGACTGAAGCTTTCTTT. The V gene is TRBV7-2, the J gene TRBJ1-1; D might be TRBD1 (5 bases). The CDR3 consists of 16 residues. Trimming left V 1 base short and J 5 bases short, with 17 bases between. Germline CDR1 is SGHTA and CDR2 is FQGNSA.

The J gene is TRBJ1-6, the V gene TRBV7-9; 10 nucleotides match TRBD1. This CDR3 is 14 amino acids long. Germline assignment: CDR1 SEHNR and CDR2 FQNEAQ (reference sequence). The V segment lost 1 base and the J segment 14 bases; nucleotides outside the gene matches: 5. In DNA, the CDR3 is TGTGCCAGCAGCTTAGGACAGGGGGCCGCATCCCTCCACTTT. Translation: CASSLGQGAASLHF.

The chain combines TRBV5-1 with TRBJ1-2; a weak D match, TRBD1 (6 bases). V lost 4 bases and J lost 0, with 10 bases in between. Looked up from germline, CDR1 is SGHRS and CDR2 is YFSETQ. The CDR3 runs 14 residues. The DNA for the CDR3 is TGCGCCAGCAGCCAAGGACAGACTAACTATGGCTACACCTTC. This translates into CASSQGQTNYGYTF.

The chain employs TRBV28 and TRBJ1-6; 7 bases match TRBD1. This CDR3 is built from 16 residues. With V trimmed by 0 bases and J by 5 bases, 4 bases remained unmatched. The germline V gene encodes CDR1 MDHEN and CDR2 SYDVKM. The CDR3 loop is CASSLWPGQNNSPLHF. In DNA, the CDR3 is TGTGCCAGCAGTTTATGGCCGGGACAGAATAATTCACCCCTCCACTTT.

CDR3 coding DNA: TGTGCCAGCAGGGGGCTCGTGCAGTTCTTC. It codes for CASRGLVQFF. The chain joins TRBV28 to TRBJ2-1; D possibly corresponds to TRBD1 (5 bases). The germline gives CDR1 MDHEN, CDR2 SYDVKM. Between the trimmed V and J ends, which lost 6 bases and 12 bases, there was a span of 9 bases. This CDR3 is 10 amino acids long.

This clone showed up just once. This chain uses TRBV19 with TRBJ2-2, with 8 bases identical to TRBD1. The CDR3 extends over 14 amino acids. V shed 5 bases, J shed 4 bases, and the junction held 3 bases outside the gene matches. The germline V gene has CDR1 LNHDA and CDR2 SQIVND (reference sequence). CDR3 loop: CASSSGTGTGELFF. CDR3 DNA sequence: TGTGCCAGTAGTTCCGGGACAGGCACCGGGGAGCTGTTTTTT.

This clone is labeled as medium-sized. The gene calls are TRBV6-2 or TRBV6-3 and TRBJ1-5, with a possible D match to TRBD1 (5 bases). The CDR3 loop spans 15 amino acids. V was clipped by 2 bases and J by 0 bases, with 8 bases between them. Germline V gives CDR1 MNHEY, CDR2 SVGEGT. The CDR3 nucleotides are TGTGCCAGCAGTTACCGGGGGGATAGCAATCAGCCCCAGCATTTT. Residues: CASSYRGDSNQPQHF.

This clone showed up just a few times. V gene TRBV5-4 combines with J gene TRBJ2-2; the D gene is possibly TRBD1 (6 bases). Germline V CDR1 and CDR2: SGHNT, YYREEE (reference sequence). This CDR3 has 17 amino acids. V shed 4 bases and J shed 2 bases, with 18 bases lying between them. The CDR3 reads CASSAKRRDTNTGELFF. The DNA of the CDR3 is TGTGCCAGCAGCGCCAAACGCCGGGACACCAACACCGGGGAGCTGTTTTTT.

CDR3 region: CASSYRGDQPQHF. CDR3 bases: TGTGCCAGCAGTTATAGGGGGGATCAGCCCCAGCATTTT. This rearrangement joins TRBV6-5 to TRBJ1-5, with a tentative D call TRBD1 (6 bases). The CDR3 consists of 13 residues. V lost 3 bases, J lost 5 bases, and 8 bases lay in between. CDR1 and CDR2 (germline): MNHEY, SVGAGI.

Remarks on this clone: Different DNA sequences within this sample yield the same CDR3. The rearrangement joins TRBV27 to TRBJ2-3; TRBD1 matches at 7 bases. V was pared by 6 bases and J by 3 bases, with 6 bases of the junction left unmatched. The CDR3 is 14 residues long. The V gene's germline CDR1 is MNHEY and CDR2 SMNVEV (reference sequence). The CDR3 here is CASSLDRATDTQYF. The CDR3 nucleotides are TGTGCCAGCAGCCTTGACAGGGCGACAGATACGCAGTATTTT.

This chain links TRBV27 with TRBJ2-5; D might be TRBD2 (5 bases). The germline V gene has CDR1 MNHEY and CDR2 SMNVEV (reference sequence). This CDR3 has 14 residues. V was pared by 3 bases and J by 2 bases, with 10 bases between. CDR3 sequence reads: CASSFRRGQETQYF. DNA of the CDR3: TGTGCCAGCAGTTTCCGCCGGGGACAAGAGACCCAGTACTTC.

This chain uses TRBV6-1 with TRBJ2-4; 13 bases fit TRBD2. After removal of 1 base from V and 4 bases from J, the junction contained 1 base not matched to a gene. The CDR3 extends over 16 amino acids. Germline V gene data show CDR1 as MNHNS and CDR2 as SASEGT. The CDR3 region is CASSEVLAGGKNIQYF. CDR3 DNA: TGTGCCAGCAGTGAAGTACTAGCGGGGGGGAAAAACATTCAGTACTTC.

The V gene is TRBV20-1, the J gene TRBJ2-1, with TRBD1 matching 7 bases. The CDR3 totals 11 residues. Per the germline V gene, CDR1 is DFQATT and CDR2 is SNEGSKA (reference sequence). The V gene end was trimmed by 4 bases and the J gene end by 9 bases; junction bases not matched to a gene: 3. Written as DNA, the CDR3 is TGCAGTGCTACAGGGGGTGGTGAGCAGTTCTTC. Translating gives CSATGGGEQFF.

This rearrangement joins TRBV5-1 to TRBJ1-3, with 10 bases identical to TRBD1. CDR1 SGHRS and CDR2 YFSETQ come from the germline V gene. The CDR3 has 16 residues. The V gene end was trimmed by 5 bases and the J gene end by 2 bases; junction bases not matched to a gene: 7. The CDR3 nucleotides read TGCGCCAGCAGTCGACAGGGGGCGATGACTGGAAACACCATATATTTT. It specifies CASSRQGAMTGNTIYF.

The genes are TRBV4-3 and TRBJ1-1, with D hard to call. CDR1 is LGHNA and CDR2 is YSLEER in the germline V gene. This CDR3 spans 15 amino acids. The ends were cut back, 0 bases at V and 1 base at J, with 9 bases in the middle. The CDR3 spells CASSQDRIGNTEAFF. The CDR3 DNA reads TGCGCCAGCAGCCAAGATCGAATAGGGAACACTGAAGCTTTCTTT.

V usage is TRBV28 and J usage is TRBJ1-4; 8 positions match TRBD1. From germline, CDR1 is MDHEN and CDR2 SYDVKM. This CDR3 contains 16 residues. The ends lost 6 bases at V and 8 bases at J; junction bases unmatched: 14. CDR3 in amino acids: CASSPGQGGPTEKLFF. As DNA, the CDR3 is TGTGCCAGCAGCCCCGGACAGGGAGGCCCAACAGAAAAACTGTTTTTT. Looking up the rest from reference TRBV28 and TRBJ1-4 gives the full variable domain: DVKVTQSSRYLVKRTGEKVFLECVQDMDHENMFWYRQDPGLGLRLIYFSYDVKMKEKGDIPEGYSVSREKKERFSLILESASTNQTSMYLCASSPGQGGPTEKLFFGSGTQLSVL.

V is TRBV5-4 and J is TRBJ1-1; TRBD1 is a possible D gene (6 bases). V shed 3 bases and J shed 5 bases, with 11 bases lying between them. The CDR3 has 13 amino acids. The germline V gene encodes CDR1 SGHNT and CDR2 YYREEE (reference sequence). CDR3 nucleotides: TGTGCCAGCAGCTGGGGCAGGGGTACTGAAGCTTTCTTT. It specifies CASSWGRGTEAFF.

This chain links TRBV7-2 with TRBJ2-3, with 7 positions matching TRBD2. The ends lost 2 bases at V and 5 bases at J; junction bases unmatched: 7. This CDR3 contains 15 residues. Germline V gene sequence: CDR1 SGHTA, CDR2 FQGNSA. CDR3 sequence: CASSLNGGSGDTQYF. The CDR3 nucleotides read TGTGCCAGCAGCTTAAACGGGGGGTCCGGAGATACGCAGTATTTT.

The CDR3 coding sequence is TGTGCCAGCAGCCAAGATTTTGGGGACAGGAACTACGAGCAGTACTTC. Translating gives CASSQDFGDRNYEQYF. The rearrangement links TRBV3-1 (or the pseudogene TRBV3-2) to TRBJ2-7, with 8 bases matching TRBD1. Germline CDR1 reads LGHDT; CDR2 reads YNNKEL (reference sequence). With V trimmed by 0 bases and J by 3 bases, 7 bases remained unmatched. CDR3 length: 16 amino acids.